These T cell receptor beta chains were read from a single sample in a study of blood T cell repertoires in COVID-19. Repertoires were generated with immunoSEQ multiplex PCR, while TCRdb's copy carries only in-frame clones and drops some. Among some 150,000 clones listed, around 78% were seen once. The specimen sequenced was PBMCs or T cells enriched from blood (not recorded which). The receptors shown here come from a woman aged 50 to 65 who had recovered from COVID-19. Each CDR3 is given with its conserved first and last residue. Fields, in order: D gene, CDR3 length, clone size, J gene, V gene, CDR3 DNA, CDR3 protein. A D gene is named only where the DNA matches it firmly. Size tells how often a clone was seen (once, few, many) or the class of an expanded clone, and some rows leave it out.

D: NA
length: 14
size: few
J: TRBJ2-3
V: TRBV5-1
DNA: TGCGCCAGCAGTGTTCAGGGGAGCCCAGATACGCAGTATTTT
CDR3: CASSVQGSPDTQYF

D: TRBD1
length: 15
size: few
J: TRBJ2-1
V: TRBV7-2
DNA: TGTGCCAGCAGCGGACGACAGGGGGTAATGGGTGAGCAGTTCTTC
CDR3: CASSGRQGVMGEQFF

D: NA
length: 15
size: NA
J: TRBJ2-3
V: TRBV9
DNA: TGTGCCAGCAGCGTAAGAGCGGTTGAAGTGGATACGCAGTATTTT
CDR3: CASSVRAVEVDTQYF

D: TRBD1
length: 13
size: NA
J: TRBJ1-1
V: TRBV5-4
DNA: TGTGCCAGCAGCCGACAGGGGTTCACTGAAGCTTTCTTT
CDR3: CASSRQGFTEAFF

D: NA
length: 14
size: NA
J: TRBJ1-5
V: TRBV10-3
DNA: TGTGCCATCAGTGACGGGGGAGGGCCGGGGCGCCAGCATTTT
CDR3: CAISDGGGPGRQHF

D: TRBD1
length: 14
size: NA
J: TRBJ2-1
V: TRBV11-3
DNA: TGTGCCAGCAGACCCAGGGGGACAGGGTATTTTCCGTTCTTC
CDR3: CASRPRGTGYFPFF

D: TRBD1
length: 17
size: NA
J: TRBJ2-3
V: TRBV5-1
DNA: TGCGCCAGCAGCTTGGGGGACAGGGCCTCTGCAGGGGATACGCAGTATTTT
CDR3: CASSLGDRASAGDTQYF

D: NA
length: 15
size: NA
J: TRBJ1-1
V: TRBV7-8
DNA: TGTGCCAGCAGCCCCCAAACAGGGATTAACACTGAAGCTTTCTTT
CDR3: CASSPQTGINTEAFF

D: TRBD1
length: 13
size: NA
J: TRBJ1-1
V: TRBV27
DNA: TGTGCCAGCAGTTTAAAGACAGGGGAGGAAGCTTTCTTT
CDR3: CASSLKTGEEAFF

D: TRBD1
length: 17
size: few
J: TRBJ1-1
V: TRBV9
DNA: TGTGCCAGCAGCGTAGCCCGGGACAGGGCGAGGAACACTGAAGCTTTCTTT
CDR3: CASSVARDRARNTEAFF

D: TRBD1
length: 12
size: NA
J: TRBJ1-1
V: TRBV28
DNA: TGTGCCAGCAGTAACAGGGGTACTGAAGCTTTCTTT
CDR3: CASSNRGTEAFF

D: NA
length: 17
size: NA
J: TRBJ2-2
V: TRBV11-2
DNA: TGTGCCAGCAGCCGAACACTCGTGGGAGCGAACACCGGGGAGCTGTTTTTT
CDR3: CASSRTLVGANTGELFF

D: TRBD2
length: 18
size: NA
J: TRBJ2-6
V: TRBV2
DNA: TGTGCCAGCAGAGTAACGGGGGGGTCTGGCTCTGGGGCCAACGTCCTGACTTTC
CDR3: CASRVTGGSGSGANVLTF

D: NA
length: 13
size: NA
J: TRBJ2-1
V: TRBV5-1
DNA: TGCGCCAGCAGCTTGGTCGGCTACAATGAGCAGTTCTTC
CDR3: CASSLVGYNEQFF

D: NA
length: 16
size: NA
J: TRBJ1-6
V: TRBV5-5
DNA: TGTGCCAGCAGCTTGGAAGGAGGCTTAAATAATTCACCCCTCCACTTT
CDR3: CASSLEGGLNNSPLHF

D: TRBD1
length: 18
size: NA
J: TRBJ2-1
V: TRBV7-9
DNA: TGTGCCAGCAGCTCAGTGCGGACCGGGACAGGGCAGTACAATGAGCAGTTCTTC
CDR3: CASSSVRTGTGQYNEQFF

D: TRBD2
length: 19
size: NA
J: TRBJ2-1
V: TRBV3-1/TRBV3-2
DNA: TGTGCCAGCGAGCCTCTAAGAGCGGGAGAAGGCGGCTCCTACAATGAGCAGTTCTTC
CDR3: CASEPLRAGEGGSYNEQFF

D: TRBD1
length: 13
size: once
J: TRBJ1-2
V: TRBV10-3
DNA: TGTGCCATCAGTGAGCGTCAGGGGGACGGCTACACCTTC
CDR3: CAISERQGDGYTF

D: TRBD1
length: 17
size: NA
J: TRBJ1-6
V: TRBV18
DNA: TGTGCCAGCTCACCACCCAATGGACAGGCTGGGGGTTCACCCCTCCACTTT
CDR3: CASSPPNGQAGGSPLHF

D: NA
length: 15
size: few
J: TRBJ1-1
V: TRBV5-5
DNA: TGTGCCAGCAGCTTGACTGGGGCCAAAAACACTGAAGCTTTCTTT
CDR3: CASSLTGAKNTEAFF

D: NA
length: 14
size: NA
J: TRBJ2-3
V: TRBV7-9
DNA: TGTGCCAGCAGTCACGGGGATTCGACAGATACGCAGTATTTT
CDR3: CASSHGDSTDTQYF

D: TRBD2
length: 12
size: NA
J: TRBJ2-1
V: TRBV29-1
DNA: TGCAGCCCTACTAGCGGGAGGGGTGAGCAGTTCTTC
CDR3: CSPTSGRGEQFF

D: TRBD1
length: 14
size: NA
J: TRBJ1-4
V: TRBV28
DNA: TGTGCCAGCAGTCCCCGGACAGGGGTTGAAAAACTGTTTTTT
CDR3: CASSPRTGVEKLFF

D: TRBD2
length: 10
size: NA
J: TRBJ2-1
V: TRBV20-1
DNA: TGCAGTGCTCACCTAGCGGGGGGGTTCTTC
CDR3: CSAHLAGGFF

D: NA
length: 14
size: NA
J: TRBJ1-2
V: TRBV7-9
DNA: TGTGCCAGCGGTTTGGGGCAGACCCCTCTTGGCTACACCTTC
CDR3: CASGLGQTPLGYTF

D: NA
length: 16
size: NA
J: TRBJ1-5
V: TRBV19
DNA: TGTGCCAGTAGTATTGGCGCAGGAGGTATACATCAGCCCCAGCATTTT
CDR3: CASSIGAGGIHQPQHF

D: NA
length: 15
size: few
J: TRBJ1-5
V: TRBV7-8
DNA: TGTGCCAGCAGCTTAGATGAACGGAGCAATCAGCCCCAGCATTTT
CDR3: CASSLDERSNQPQHF

D: TRBD1
length: 13
size: NA
J: TRBJ1-2
V: TRBV7-8
DNA: TGTGCCAGCAGCCACTACAGGGGGGCTGGCTACACCTTC
CDR3: CASSHYRGAGYTF

D: NA
length: 14
size: NA
J: TRBJ1-2
V: TRBV30
DNA: TGTGCCGGGCGGGACGGAGGTATTTTCTATGGCTACACCTTC
CDR3: CAGRDGGIFYGYTF

D: NA
length: 14
size: NA
J: TRBJ1-5
V: TRBV7-2
DNA: TGTGCCAGCACCCCGGACAGTTTCAATCAGCCCCAGCATTTT
CDR3: CASTPDSFNQPQHF

D: NA
length: 16
size: NA
J: TRBJ1-2
V: TRBV10-3
DNA: TGTGCCATCAGTGCCTCTGGGGGCGAGGGATCCGATGGCTACACCTTC
CDR3: CAISASGGEGSDGYTF

D: NA
length: 11
size: NA
J: TRBJ2-5
V: TRBV19
DNA: TGTGCCACATGGCCAGGGGAGACCCAGTACTTC
CDR3: CATWPGETQYF

D: NA
length: 14
size: NA
J: TRBJ1-1
V: TRBV6-2/TRBV6-3
DNA: TGTGCCAGCAGCTCCCTGTTGTGGAGGGACGGAGCTTTCTTT
CDR3: CASSSLLWRDGAFF

D: NA
length: 12
size: NA
J: TRBJ2-1
V: TRBV11-1
DNA: TGTGCCAGCAGCGGAGATTACAATGAGCAGTTCTTC
CDR3: CASSGDYNEQFF

D: NA
length: 15
size: NA
J: TRBJ1-3
V: TRBV7-2
DNA: TGTGCCAGCAGCCCCCAGGGAGGGCCTGGAAACACCATATATTTT
CDR3: CASSPQGGPGNTIYF

D: NA
length: 13
size: NA
J: TRBJ1-1
V: TRBV19
DNA: TGTGCCAGTAGTGACAGAGTAAACACTGAAGCTTTCTTT
CDR3: CASSDRVNTEAFF

D: NA
length: 15
size: NA
J: TRBJ1-4
V: TRBV5-1
DNA: TGCGCCAGCAGCGCCCTGGACAGCGGTAATGAAAAACTGTTTTTT
CDR3: CASSALDSGNEKLFF

D: NA
length: 13
size: NA
J: TRBJ1-2
V: TRBV2
DNA: TGTGCCAGCAGTGGAGATGTGCGGGATGGCTACACCTTC
CDR3: CASSGDVRDGYTF

D: NA
length: 14
size: NA
J: TRBJ2-5
V: TRBV19
DNA: TGTGCCAGTAGCCCACGGGTGAATCAAGAGACCCAGTACTTC
CDR3: CASSPRVNQETQYF

D: TRBD2
length: 16
size: NA
J: TRBJ2-3
V: TRBV7-2
DNA: TGTGCCAGCAGCCCCCGTAGCGGGAGGAGCACAGATACGCAGTATTTT
CDR3: CASSPRSGRSTDTQYF

D: NA
length: 14
size: few
J: TRBJ1-1
V: TRBV7-2
DNA: TGTGCCAGCACCCCAGAGACATCGAACACTGAAGCTTTCTTT
CDR3: CASTPETSNTEAFF

D: TRBD1
length: 16
size: NA
J: TRBJ1-2
V: TRBV4-3
DNA: TGCGCCAGCAGCCAACCGGGACAGGGGGGGTCGTATGGCTACACCTTC
CDR3: CASSQPGQGGSYGYTF

D: NA
length: 14
size: NA
J: TRBJ2-3
V: TRBV30
DNA: TGTGCCTGGAGGCGAAGCACCAACACAGATACGCAGTATTTT
CDR3: CAWRRSTNTDTQYF

D: NA
length: 17
size: NA
J: TRBJ1-2
V: TRBV4-3
DNA: TGCGCCAGCAGCCAATCGCACCGAACTGCCGCTAACTATGGCTACACCTTC
CDR3: CASSQSHRTAANYGYTF

D: TRBD1
length: 16
size: NA
J: TRBJ1-1
V: TRBV5-1
DNA: TGCGCCAGCAGCTTACAGGGGGTTGGAGTAAACACTGAAGCTTTCTTT
CDR3: CASSLQGVGVNTEAFF